This T cell receptor beta chain appears in the sequencing data of a study of Ad26.COV2.S vaccination and SARS-CoV-2 variants. Method: immunoSEQ multiplex PCR; TCRdb's copy keeps in-frame clones and lacks some. The table lists 350,000 to 450,000 clones, 80% to 90% of them singletons, with roughly 3.6% in the top ten. Treatment specified: some 20 received Ad26.COV2.S at low or high dose, single or two shots; roughly 5 received placebo; per-sample allocation not given. Vaccine and placebo recipients were sampled on day 63 after the first injection. Per the germline V gene, CDR1 is MNHEY and CDR2 is SMNVEV (reference sequence). The CDR3 has 14 amino acids. Trimming pared 2 bases from V and 5 bases from J, leaving 12 bases between.

Sequenced here: peripheral blood, sampled in a trial of Ad26.COV2.S vaccine versus placebo. The TCR comes from a person between 18 and 65 years old who received the Ad26.COV2.S COVID-19 vaccine or a placebo. V is TRBV27 and J is TRBJ2-5; D possibly corresponds to TRBD1 (5 bases). CDR3 in amino acids: CASSLLREFETQYF. The CDR3 coding sequence is TGTGCCAGCAGTTTACTCAGGGAATTCGAGACCCAGTACTTC.